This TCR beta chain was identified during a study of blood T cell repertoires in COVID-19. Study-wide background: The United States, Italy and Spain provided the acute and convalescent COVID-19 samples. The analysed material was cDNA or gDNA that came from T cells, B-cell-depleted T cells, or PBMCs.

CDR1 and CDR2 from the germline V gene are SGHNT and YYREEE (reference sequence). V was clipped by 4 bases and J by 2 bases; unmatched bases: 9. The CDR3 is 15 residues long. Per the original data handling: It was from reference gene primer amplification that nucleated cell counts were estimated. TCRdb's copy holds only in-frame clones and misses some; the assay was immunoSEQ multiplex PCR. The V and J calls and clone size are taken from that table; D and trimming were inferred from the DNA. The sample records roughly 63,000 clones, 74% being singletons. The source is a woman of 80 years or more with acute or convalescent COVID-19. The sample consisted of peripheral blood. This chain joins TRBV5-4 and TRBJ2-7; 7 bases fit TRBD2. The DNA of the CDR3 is TGTGCCAGCAGCGGAAGACTAGCCGAAGCCTACGAGCAGTACTTC. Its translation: CASSGRLAEAYEQYF.